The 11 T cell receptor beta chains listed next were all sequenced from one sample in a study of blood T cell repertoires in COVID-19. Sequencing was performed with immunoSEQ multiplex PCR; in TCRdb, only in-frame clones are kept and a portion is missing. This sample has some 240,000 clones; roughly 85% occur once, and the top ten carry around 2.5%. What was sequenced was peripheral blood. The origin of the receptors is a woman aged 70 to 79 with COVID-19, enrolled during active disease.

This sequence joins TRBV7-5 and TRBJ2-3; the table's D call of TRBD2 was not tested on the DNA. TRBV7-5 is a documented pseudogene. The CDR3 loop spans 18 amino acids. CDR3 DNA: TGTGCCAGAAGCTTAATCAGCGGGAGAATATGTTTCCCAGATACGCAGTATTTT. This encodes CARSLISGRICFPDTQYF.

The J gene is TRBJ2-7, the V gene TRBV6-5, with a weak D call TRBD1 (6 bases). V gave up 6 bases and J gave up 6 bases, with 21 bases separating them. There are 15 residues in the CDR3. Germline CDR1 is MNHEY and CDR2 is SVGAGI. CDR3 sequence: CASRGYRDRGGEQYF. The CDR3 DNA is TGTGCCAGCAGAGGCTATCGGGACCGAGGGGGCGAGCAGTACTTC.

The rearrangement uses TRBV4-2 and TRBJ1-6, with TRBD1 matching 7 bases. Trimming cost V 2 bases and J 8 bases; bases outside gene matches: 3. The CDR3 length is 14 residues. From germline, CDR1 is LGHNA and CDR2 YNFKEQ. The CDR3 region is CASSQRQGYSPLHF. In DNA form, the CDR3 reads TGTGCCAGCAGCCAACGACAGGGCTATTCACCCCTCCACTTT.

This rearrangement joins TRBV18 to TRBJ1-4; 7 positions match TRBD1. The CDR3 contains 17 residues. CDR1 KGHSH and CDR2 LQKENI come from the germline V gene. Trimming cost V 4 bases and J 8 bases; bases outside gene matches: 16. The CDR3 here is CASSRTTIGGLSEKLFF. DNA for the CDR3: TGTGCCAGCTCACGCACGACGATAGGGGGCTTGAGCGAAAAACTGTTTTTT.

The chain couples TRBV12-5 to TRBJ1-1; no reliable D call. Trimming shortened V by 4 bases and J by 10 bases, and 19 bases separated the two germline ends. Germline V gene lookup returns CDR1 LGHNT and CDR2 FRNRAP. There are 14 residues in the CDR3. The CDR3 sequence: CASGSDTAPFLAFF. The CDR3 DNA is TGTGCTAGTGGTTCCGACACGGCCCCGTTTTTAGCTTTCTTT. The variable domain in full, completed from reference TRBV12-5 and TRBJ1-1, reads DARVTQTPRHKVTEMGQEVTMRCQPILGHNTVFWYRQTMMQGLELLAYFRNRAPLDDSGMPKDRFSAEMPDATLATLKIQPSEPRDSAVYFCASGSDTAPFLAFFGQGTRLTVV.

In DNA form, the CDR3 reads TGTGCCAGCAGCTTAAGGCTAGCGGAGACCCAGTACTTC. This translates into CASSLRLAETQYF. The chain couples TRBV11-2 to TRBJ2-5; D perhaps matches TRBD2 (6 bases). CDR1 and CDR2 (germline): SGHAT, FQNNGV. The CDR3 is 13 residues long. Trimming pared 2 bases from V and 5 bases from J, leaving 9 bases between.

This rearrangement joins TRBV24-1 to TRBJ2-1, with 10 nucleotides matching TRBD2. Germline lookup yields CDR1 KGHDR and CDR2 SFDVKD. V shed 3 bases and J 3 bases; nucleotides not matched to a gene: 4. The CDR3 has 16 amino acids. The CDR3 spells CATSDSGRAVYNEQFF. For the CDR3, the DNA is TGTGCCACCAGTGATAGCGGGAGGGCCGTCTACAATGAGCAGTTCTTC.

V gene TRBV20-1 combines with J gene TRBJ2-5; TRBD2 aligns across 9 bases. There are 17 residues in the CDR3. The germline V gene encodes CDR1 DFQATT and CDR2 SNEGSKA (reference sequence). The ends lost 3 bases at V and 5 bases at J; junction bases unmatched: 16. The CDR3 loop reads CSASVPREAGGPETQYF. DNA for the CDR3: TGCAGTGCTAGTGTACCGCGGGAGGCGGGAGGGCCGGAGACCCAGTACTTC.

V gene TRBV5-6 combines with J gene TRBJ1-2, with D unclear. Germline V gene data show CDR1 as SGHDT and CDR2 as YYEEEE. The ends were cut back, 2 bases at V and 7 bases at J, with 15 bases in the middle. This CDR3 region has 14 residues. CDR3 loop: CASSLSLALGGYTF. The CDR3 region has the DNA TGTGCCAGCAGCTTATCCCTTGCGCTAGGTGGCTACACCTTC.

CDR3: CASSWPGERNEQFF. The CDR3 DNA follows: TGTGCCAGTAGTTGGCCGGGAGAAAGGAATGAGCAGTTCTTC. The J gene is TRBJ2-1, the V gene TRBV19; tentatively, D is TRBD2 (6 bases). CDR1 and CDR2 from the germline V gene are LNHDA and SQIVND (reference sequence). Trimming stripped 5 bases from V and 7 bases from J, with 15 bases between. This CDR3 has 14 residues. The full variable domain, in which reference TRBV19 and TRBJ2-1 provide the parts outside the CDR3, is DGGITQSPKYLFRKEGQNVTLSCEQNLNHDAMYWYRQDPGQGLRLIYYSQIVNDFQKGDIAEGYSVSREKKESFPLTVTSAQKNPTAFYLCASSWPGERNEQFFGPGTRLTVL.

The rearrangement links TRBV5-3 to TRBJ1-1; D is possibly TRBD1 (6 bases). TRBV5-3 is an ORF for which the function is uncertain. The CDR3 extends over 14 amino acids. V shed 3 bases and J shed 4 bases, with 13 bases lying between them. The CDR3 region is CARSYRETGTEAFF. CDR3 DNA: TGTGCCAGAAGCTACAGGGAGACGGGCACTGAAGCTTTCTTT.